The 31 T cell receptor beta chains below were found in one sample sequenced in a study of T and B cells in COVID-19 patients. TRB rearrangements were amplified by multiplex PCR with BIOMED2 TRB-A/B primers. TCRdb fed the multiplex PCR reads into MiXCR, producing one record per CDR3 protein. This table holds 14,000 to 15,000 distinct CDR3 sequences, about 29% found once. From blood, roughly 220-550 ng of genomic DNA served as TRB template. The specimen was blood. These receptors came from a human donor who had recovered from COVID-19.

This chain joins TRBV7-2 and TRBJ1-2, with D possibly matching TRBD1 (6 bases). The germline V gene encodes CDR1 SGHTA and CDR2 FQGNSA. The CDR3 spans 12 residues. Deletions cut 1 base from V and 14 bases from J, with 14 bases between. Written as DNA, the CDR3 is TGTGCCAGCAGCTTAGAGGCAGGGGCTACAACCTTC. Amino acids: CASSLEAGATTF.

The CDR3 DNA follows: TGTGCCAGCAGCTTAGGGAATACGCGGGAGTCAGATACGCAGTATTTT. Translation gives CASSLGNTRESDTQYF. This chain connects TRBV11-3 to TRBJ2-3; 7 bases are shared with TRBD2. V lost 1 base and J lost 4; bases outside the gene matches: 8. This CDR3 is 16 amino acids long. The germline V gene has CDR1 SGHNT and CDR2 YENEEA.

The CDR3 reads CASSTERWNSNQPQHF. The CDR3 nucleotides read TGTGCCAGTAGTACTGAAAGATGGAATAGCAATCAGCCCCAGCATTTT. The chain has TRBV19 and TRBJ1-5; the D is unclear. The CDR3 extends over 16 amino acids. Trimming took off 4 bases at V and 0 bases at J, with 13 bases between the two ends. Germline CDR1 is LNHDA and CDR2 is SQIVND (reference sequence). The variable domain in full, completed from reference TRBV19 and TRBJ1-5, reads DGGITQSPKYLFRKEGQNVTLSCEQNLNHDAMYWYRQDPGQGLRLIYYSQIVNDFQKGDIAEGYSVSREKKESFPLTVTSAQKNPTAFYLCASSTERWNSNQPQHFGDGTRLSIL.

By sample fraction, this clonotype is medium-sized. V usage is TRBV27 and J usage is TRBJ2-7, with unresolved D. This CDR3 is 13 amino acids long. Deletions cut 3 bases from V and 3 bases from J, with 9 bases between. Germline lookup yields CDR1 MNHEY and CDR2 SMNVEV (reference sequence). The CDR3 sequence is CASSFVKGYEQYF. Written as DNA, the CDR3 is TGTGCCAGCAGTTTCGTGAAGGGCTACGAGCAGTACTTC.

The chain recombines TRBV5-4 with TRBJ2-7, with TRBD1 matching over 10 bases. Germline CDR1 and CDR2: SGHNT and YYREEE (reference sequence). The junction had 8 bases not matched to a gene; V was cut back by 5 bases and J by 3 bases. The CDR3 loop spans 15 amino acids. The CDR3 region is CASRPPGTGVYEQYF. The CDR3 DNA follows: TGTGCCAGCAGACCACCCGGGACAGGGGTCTACGAGCAGTACTTC. Based on the CDR3 plus reference TRBV5-4 and TRBJ2-7, the full variable domain is ETGVTQSPTHLIKTRGQQVTLRCSSQSGHNTVSWYQQALGQGPQFIFQYYREEENGRGNFPPRFSGLQFPNYSSELNVNALELDDSALYLCASRPPGTGVYEQYFGPGTRLTVT.

The chain combines TRBV20-1 with TRBJ1-1; no clear D gene. Germline-derived CDR1 and CDR2 are DFQATT and SNEGSKA (reference sequence). V lost 4 bases to trimming and J lost 1 base, with 4 bases between them. There are 11 residues in the CDR3. The CDR3 loop is CSAMGNTEAFF. For the CDR3, the DNA is TGCAGTGCTATGGGGAACACTGAAGCTTTCTTT.

The chain combines TRBV20-1 with TRBJ1-2; a weak D match, TRBD1 (5 bases). CDR1 is DFQATT, CDR2 SNEGSKA, per germline (reference sequence). The CDR3 spans 12 residues. V was clipped by 7 bases and J by 5 bases, with 14 bases between them. Written as DNA, the CDR3 is TGCAGTGGCCAGTGGACAAATTATGGCTACACCTTC. Protein sequence: CSGQWTNYGYTF.

This rearrangement joins TRBV20-1 to TRBJ1-2; D gene ambiguous. Germline V CDR1 and CDR2: DFQATT, SNEGSKA (reference sequence). The V end lost 0 bases, the J end lost 8 bases, and 10 bases lay between the germline ends. CDR3 length equals 12 residues. CDR3 residues: CSAREGAGGYTF. CDR3 sequence (DNA): TGCAGTGCTAGAGAAGGCGCGGGGGGCTACACCTTC.

V and J are TRBV6-5 and TRBJ2-7, with TRBD1 matching over 7 bases. CDR1 is MNHEY and CDR2 is SVGAGI in the germline V gene. Trimming cost V 0 bases and J 0 bases; bases outside gene matches: 2. The CDR3 totals 15 residues. The CDR3, as DNA: TGTGCCAGCAGTTACTCAGGGACAGTCTCCTACGAGCAGTACTTC. Translated, it gives CASSYSGTVSYEQYF.

V usage is TRBV20-1 and J usage is TRBJ1-5, with 10 positions matching TRBD1. The length of the CDR3 is 14 residues. The V and J ends lost 5 bases and 4 bases, in that order; junction bases with no gene match: 5. Germline CDR1 and CDR2: DFQATT and SNEGSKA (reference sequence). CDR3 sequence reads: CSAFRGQGNQPQHF. CDR3 in DNA: TGCAGTGCTTTCCGGGGACAGGGGAATCAGCCCCAGCATTTT.

This clonotype has only a few counts. The V gene is TRBV5-4, the J gene TRBJ1-2; perhaps TRBD1 as D (5 bases). CDR1 is SGHNT, CDR2 YYREEE, per germline (reference sequence). V lost 10 bases and J 4 bases, leaving 14 bases between the germline ends. The CDR3 loop spans 12 amino acids. The CDR3, as DNA: TGTGCCGGCGGGGCCGAGGGCTATGGCTACACCTTC. It specifies CAGGAEGYGYTF.

This clonotype occurred a few times. The chain carries TRBV30 and TRBJ1-2, with 7 bases lining up with TRBD1. V lost 0 bases, J lost 7 bases, and 8 bases stayed unmatched. Per the germline V gene, CDR1 is GTSNPN and CDR2 is SVGIG (reference sequence). The CDR3 is 14 residues long. The CDR3 loop reads CAWSVGGTAAGYTF. As DNA, the CDR3 is TGTGCCTGGAGTGTAGGAGGGACAGCCGCTGGCTACACCTTC.

The rearrangement links TRBV24-1 to TRBJ2-2; 8 bases are shared with TRBD1. The CDR3 totals 16 residues. Per the germline V gene, CDR1 is KGHDR and CDR2 is SFDVKD. V shed 2 bases and J 2 bases; nucleotides not matched to a gene: 3. The CDR3 region is CATSDWDRRNTGELFF. Here the CDR3 DNA reads TGTGCCACCAGTGATTGGGACAGGCGTAACACCGGGGAGCTGTTTTTT.

The rearrangement joins TRBV11-3 to TRBJ2-7, with TRBD1 identical over 7 bases. Germline CDR1 and CDR2: SGHNT and YENEEA. CDR3 length equals 14 residues. V shed 3 bases, J shed 4 bases, and the junction held 6 bases outside the gene matches. The CDR3 DNA sequence: TGTGCCAGCAGCTTGGCAGGGGGAAGTTACGAGCAGTACTTC. It yields the protein CASSLAGGSYEQYF.

This clonotype has just a few counts. This sequence joins TRBV18 and TRBJ2-5; D is undetermined. The ends were cut back, 2 bases at V and 1 base at J, with 14 bases in the middle. Germline CDR1 reads KGHSH; CDR2 reads LQKENI. The CDR3 extends over 16 amino acids. DNA of the CDR3: TGTGCCAGCTCACCAAACCCAGCTCAAATCCAAGAGACCCAGTACTTC. Residues: CASSPNPAQIQETQYF.

This clonotype was seen just once. One base away lies a much larger clone, so this may be a sequencing read error. The V gene is TRBV12-3 or TRBV12-4, the J gene TRBJ1-4, with TRBD1 as a possible D gene (6 bases). The CDR3 loop spans 14 amino acids. This chain's CDR3 is CAGSLQGGREKLFF. The CDR3 DNA reads TGTGCCGGCAGTTTACAGGGAGGGAGAGAAAAACTGTTTTTT.

A note on this clonotype: This sequence may be a read error, since a much larger clone differs from it by one base. This chain joins TRBV19 and TRBJ1-3; no clear D gene. CDR3 length equals 14 residues. Germline CDR1 is LNHDA and CDR2 is SQIVND (reference sequence). CDR3 in amino acids: CASSISVSGDTIYF. For the CDR3, the DNA is TGTGCCAGTAGTATATCAGTCTCTGGAGACACCATATATTTT. Filled out from reference TRBV19 and TRBJ1-3, the complete variable domain reads DGGITQSPKYLFRKEGQNVTLSCEQNLNHDAMYWYRQDPGQGLRLIYYSQIVNDFQKGDIAEGYSVSREKKESFPLTVTSAQKNPTAFYLCASSISVSGDTIYFGEGSWLTVV.

This clonotype appeared a few times. The chain recombines TRBV19 with TRBJ1-5, with a weak D call TRBD1 (5 bases). Trimming stripped 5 bases from V and 2 bases from J, with 13 bases between. This CDR3 spans 15 amino acids. CDR1 and CDR2 from the germline V gene are LNHDA and SQIVND (reference sequence). CDR3 sequence (DNA): TGTGCCAGTAGTTGGGGCAGGGCGGGCAATCAGCCCCAGCATTTT. This codes for CASSWGRAGNQPQHF.

The sample holds many counts of this clonotype. The genes are TRBV18 and TRBJ1-6, with 7 positions matching TRBD1. The CDR3 totals 14 residues. CDR1 and CDR2 from the germline V gene are KGHSH and LQKENI. V dropped 5 bases and J dropped 6; count of bases not matched to a gene: 4. CDR3 loop: CASSRQGSNSPLHF. CDR3 bases: TGTGCCAGCTCAAGACAGGGATCTAATTCACCCCTCCACTTT.

The gene calls are TRBV19 and TRBJ2-1; the match to TRBD2 covers 9 bases. The germline V gene has CDR1 LNHDA and CDR2 SQIVND (reference sequence). The J segment lost 10 bases and the V segment lost 5 bases, leaving 18 bases of the junction unmatched. The CDR3 spans 17 residues. The CDR3 nucleotides read TGTGCCAGTAGTTCCGTCGGCGGGGGGGCGAGCCGCGGGGAGCAGTTCTTC. Translated, it gives CASSSVGGGASRGEQFF.

This clonotype was counted a few times. The V and J genes are TRBV18 and TRBJ1-5; D is possibly TRBD1 (6 bases). Germline V gives CDR1 KGHSH, CDR2 LQKENI. Trimming took off 6 bases at V and 4 bases at J, with 13 bases between the two ends. This CDR3 has 14 residues. The CDR3 coding sequence is TGTGCCAGCTCCCCCGGCAGGGGTAATCAGCCCCAGCATTTT. Translation gives CASSPGRGNQPQHF.

This clonotype has just a few counts. The genes are TRBV12-3 or TRBV12-4 and TRBJ1-2; no reliable D call. The CDR3 totals 11 residues. V was shortened by 4 bases and J by 4 bases, with 4 bases between the two germline ends. In nucleotides, the CDR3 is TGTGCCAGCAGTTACGCCTATGGCTACACCTTC. Amino acids: CASSYAYGYTF.

The chain carries TRBV6-6 and TRBJ2-3, with TRBD2 matching 10 bases. The V gene end was trimmed by 4 bases and the J gene end by 1 base; junction bases not matched to a gene: 2. This CDR3 is built from 15 residues. The germline V gene has CDR1 MNHNY and CDR2 SVGAGI (reference sequence). The chain's CDR3 is CASSSTSGGTDTQYF. The DNA for the CDR3 is TGTGCCAGCAGTTCTACTAGCGGGGGCACAGATACGCAGTATTTT.

This clonotype was detected a few times. The chain has TRBV6-5 and TRBJ2-2, with TRBD2 matching over 9 bases. With 0 bases clipped from V and 6 bases from J, the junction kept 2 bases outside the gene matches. The CDR3 sequence is 15 residues long. Germline CDR1 MNHEY, CDR2 SVGAGI. CDR3 DNA sequence: TGTGCCAGCAGTTACTCGGGCGGGAGGGCCGGGGAGCTGTTTTTT. Translation gives CASSYSGGRAGELFF.

This clonotype was detected only a few times. The V call is TRBV6-5, the J call TRBJ1-1; D is perhaps TRBD1 (5 bases). This CDR3 has 14 residues. Germline loops: CDR1 MNHEY, CDR2 SVGAGI. V was trimmed by 0 bases and J by 11 bases, leaving 16 bases between them. The CDR3 spells CASSYSIGATGAFF. The CDR3 region has the DNA TGTGCCAGCAGTTACTCGATCGGGGCCACTGGGGCTTTCTTT.

V gene TRBV20-1 combines with J gene TRBJ2-1; D is possibly TRBD2 (6 bases). Germline assignment: CDR1 DFQATT and CDR2 SNEGSKA (reference sequence). The CDR3 covers 10 residues. The V and J ends lost 8 bases and 7 bases respectively, with 9 bases between them. The CDR3, as DNA: TGCAGTTGCGGGGCGAATGAGCAGTTCTTC. This translates into CSCGANEQFF.

Relative to its sample, this clonotype is medium-sized. The chain uses TRBV29-1 and TRBJ2-7; TRBD1 matches 8 bases. Losses at the gene ends were 7 bases for V and 0 bases for J; bases not matched to a gene: 5. Germline V lookup: CDR1 SQVTM, CDR2 ANQGSEA. This CDR3 comprises 13 residues. CDR3 sequence reads: CSAAQGDSYEQYF. The CDR3 region has the DNA TGCAGCGCGGCACAGGGGGACTCCTACGAGCAGTACTTC.

The rearrangement joins TRBV30 to TRBJ1-4, with D possibly being TRBD1 (5 bases). The CDR3 spans 15 residues. Per germline, CDR1 GTSNPN and CDR2 SVGIG (reference sequence). Trimming took off 0 bases at V and 8 bases at J, with 16 bases between the two ends. Here the CDR3 DNA reads TGTGCCTGGAGTGTCGCCGGGACGATAAACGAAAAACTGTTTTTT. Translation gives CAWSVAGTINEKLFF.

The chain is built from TRBV6-2 or TRBV6-3 and TRBJ2-7, with 11 bases fitting TRBD1. There are 15 residues in the CDR3. The V and J ends lost 5 bases and 6 bases, in that order; junction bases with no gene match: 9. Germline CDR1 is MNHEY and CDR2 is SVGEGT. CDR3 coding DNA: TGTGCCAGCAGTAGTCGGACAGGGGGCATGGGCGAGCAGTACTTC. This translates into CASSSRTGGMGEQYF.

In its sample, this clonotype was seen a few times. The chain joins TRBV18 to TRBJ2-7; perhaps TRBD1 as D (6 bases). The CDR3 sequence is 13 residues long. Per the germline V gene, CDR1 is KGHSH and CDR2 is LQKENI. Deletions cut 4 bases from V and 4 bases from J, with 11 bases between. This CDR3 is CASSLQGSYEQYF. The DNA for the CDR3 is TGTGCCAGCTCACTGCAGGGGTCATACGAGCAGTACTTC.

This rearrangement joins TRBV15 to TRBJ1-1; D unclear. Per germline, CDR1 LNHNV and CDR2 YYDKDF (reference sequence). This CDR3 contains 14 residues. Trimming removed 3 bases from V and 6 bases from J, with 14 bases in between. For the CDR3, the DNA is TGTGCCACCAGCAGGGTGGCCAGTTTCGCTGAAGCTTTCTTT. It encodes CATSRVASFAEAFF.